This T cell receptor beta chain was identified in a study of PD-L1 blockade in urothelial cancer (dated by TCRdb to about 2017). About the full investigation: All patients started therapy around 2014 and received atezolizumab 1,200 mg intravenously every 3 weeks. About nine tenths of the roughly 30 patients were males with bladder-origin urothelial cancer, and about 65% of the 29 reported a prior smoking history. An ECOG performance status of 0 or 1 was recorded for the patients, and 0 to 3 prior chemotherapy regimens had been received by the patients. Blood samples were analyzed at 3 weeks after treatment start (second dose) and at 6 weeks after treatment start. Blood samples gave a median of about 130,000 T cells and some 83,000 unique TCRs, with a median clonality of 0.080. The study, an exploratory multi-omic analysis, examined somatic, immune and clinical correlates of response to PD-L1 blockade with atezolizumab in urothelial cancer. Pretreatment tumor samples, along with matched peripheral blood collected serially before and after atezolizumab treatment, underwent TCR sequencing. Durable clinical benefit was defined as a progression-free survival longer than 6 months, and TCR features were additionally tested against progression-free survival and overall survival. Whole exome sequencing and RNA sequencing of pretreatment tumors were performed alongside TCR sequencing in the same patients. Durable clinical benefit was achieved by nine patients but not by the remaining 20. Pretreatment blood TCR-seq was available for around 29 patients, at least one posttreatment blood collection was obtained for 25 or so patients, and tumor TCR-seq was available for 25 or so patients. Overall study outcomes, separate from this receptor: Because the sample size was small (n of about 30) and many of the analyses were exploratory, the results are meant to be hypothesis-generating. A pretreatment peripheral blood TCR clonality below the median was linked to improved progression-free and overall survival. At 3 weeks after the start of treatment, tumor-associated TCR clones in peripheral blood had expanded more in patients with durable benefit (n of about 20, p = 0.022).

The cohort included under 35 patients with locally advanced or metastatic urothelial carcinoma who were treated at Memorial Sloan Kettering on a trial protocol. Peripheral blood mononuclear cells were collected pretreatment and during treatment, with between 1 and 8 total time points obtained per patient. The Qiagen DNeasy Blood extraction kit was used to purify genomic DNA from total PBMCs and tumor samples. PBMCs were collected pretreatment and during treatment and were isolated and stored as previously described. In the case of this clone: There is no known antigen for this receptor. Base qualities are not recorded, but no much larger clone differs from it by a single base.

Synthetic TCR analog templates were spiked into each PCR so that absolute template abundance could be estimated from read counts. TCRbeta CDR3 regions were amplified from genomic DNA with bias-controlled V and J gene primers using the immunoSEQ assay. Rearranged TCRbeta segments were sequenced at approximately 20X coverage. Per the original workflow: Clustering was used to correct sequencing errors, and CDR3s were annotated against IMGT to assign V, D and J genes. Downstream analyses used only productive TCRbeta rearrangements, leaving out any out-of-frame or stop-codon sequences. Clonality was computed as one minus Shannon entropy normalized by the log of the number of unique productive sequences. Fisher's exact test with Benjamini-Hochberg correction, using a cutoff of adjusted p below 0.01, was how clones that differed between time points or between blood and tumor were identified. TCRdb obtained this table from immuneACCESS and retained in-frame rearrangements with V and J assigned. These tables miss some clones; where compared with another copy, unresolved V genes account for less than half of the shortfall, and the remainder is unexplained. V and J calls and clone size are copied from that table; D and trimming were computed from the DNA. This sample comprises 85,000 to 130,000 clones, about 91% of them detected only once. The top ten clonotypes cover 0.92% of the sample.

This TCR was recovered from a woman of 80 years or more with urothelial cancer. Sequencing was performed on PBMCs, taken around atezolizumab (anti-PD-L1) treatment.

The CDR3: CASSFQGNEQFF. The DNA sequence reads TGTGCCAGCAGTTTCCAGGGCAATGAGCAGTTCTTC. Recombination joined TRBV27 with TRBJ2-1; the best D guess is TRBD1, with 5 bases matching. From cysteine to phenylalanine, the CDR3 is 12 amino acids long. The entry retains the CDR3 DNA only, 36 bases that are in frame from base 1. V and J are truncated by 3 bases and 6 bases respectively, leaving an intervening sequence of 6 bases. The CDR1 and CDR2 encoded by the germline V gene (reference sequence) are MNHEY and SMNVEV.